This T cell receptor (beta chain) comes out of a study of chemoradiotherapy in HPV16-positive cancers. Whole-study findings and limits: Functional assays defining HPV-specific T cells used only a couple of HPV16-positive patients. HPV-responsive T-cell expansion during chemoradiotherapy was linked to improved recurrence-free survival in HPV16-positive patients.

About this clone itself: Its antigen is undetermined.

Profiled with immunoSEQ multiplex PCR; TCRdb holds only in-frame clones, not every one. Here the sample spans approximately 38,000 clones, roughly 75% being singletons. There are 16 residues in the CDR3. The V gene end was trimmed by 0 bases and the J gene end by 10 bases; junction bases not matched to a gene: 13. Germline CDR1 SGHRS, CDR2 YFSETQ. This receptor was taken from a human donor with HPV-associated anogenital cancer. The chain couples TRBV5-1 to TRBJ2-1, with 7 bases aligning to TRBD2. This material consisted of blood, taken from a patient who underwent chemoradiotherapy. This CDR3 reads CASSLAGGQGSGEQFF. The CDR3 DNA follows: TGCGCCAGCAGCTTGGCGGGGGGTCAGGGTTCCGGCGAGCAGTTCTTC.